The clone carrying this TCR beta chain has only one observation. These data come from a study of CD8+CD57+ T cells in acquired aplastic anemia. In the study overall: CD4+ and CD8+ cells, once sorted, gave DNA averaging around 3.4 ug.

Per the germline V gene, CDR1 is SGHTA and CDR2 is FQGNSA. This CDR3 region has 15 residues. Trimming at V came to 4 bases and at J to 7 bases, leaving 4 bases not matched to a gene. Using genomic DNA as the template, TCR beta VDJ and CDR3 profiling was carried out. One entry per CDR3 protein results from TCRdb running MiXCR on the reads. Among about 180,000 distinct CDR3 sequences listed, over 40% were seen once. The authors sequenced patients whose flow cytometry had shown CD8+CD57+ cell expansion. The chain carries TRBV7-2 and TRBJ1-6; TRBD1 matches 10 bases. The sample was sorted CD4+, CD8+, or CD8+CD57+ T cells (not recorded which) from PBMCs. The source is a human donor with aplastic anemia. DNA for the CDR3: TGTGCCAGCAGCTACCGGGACAGGGGCAATTCACCCCTCCACTTT. Translating it yields CASSYRDRGNSPLHF.